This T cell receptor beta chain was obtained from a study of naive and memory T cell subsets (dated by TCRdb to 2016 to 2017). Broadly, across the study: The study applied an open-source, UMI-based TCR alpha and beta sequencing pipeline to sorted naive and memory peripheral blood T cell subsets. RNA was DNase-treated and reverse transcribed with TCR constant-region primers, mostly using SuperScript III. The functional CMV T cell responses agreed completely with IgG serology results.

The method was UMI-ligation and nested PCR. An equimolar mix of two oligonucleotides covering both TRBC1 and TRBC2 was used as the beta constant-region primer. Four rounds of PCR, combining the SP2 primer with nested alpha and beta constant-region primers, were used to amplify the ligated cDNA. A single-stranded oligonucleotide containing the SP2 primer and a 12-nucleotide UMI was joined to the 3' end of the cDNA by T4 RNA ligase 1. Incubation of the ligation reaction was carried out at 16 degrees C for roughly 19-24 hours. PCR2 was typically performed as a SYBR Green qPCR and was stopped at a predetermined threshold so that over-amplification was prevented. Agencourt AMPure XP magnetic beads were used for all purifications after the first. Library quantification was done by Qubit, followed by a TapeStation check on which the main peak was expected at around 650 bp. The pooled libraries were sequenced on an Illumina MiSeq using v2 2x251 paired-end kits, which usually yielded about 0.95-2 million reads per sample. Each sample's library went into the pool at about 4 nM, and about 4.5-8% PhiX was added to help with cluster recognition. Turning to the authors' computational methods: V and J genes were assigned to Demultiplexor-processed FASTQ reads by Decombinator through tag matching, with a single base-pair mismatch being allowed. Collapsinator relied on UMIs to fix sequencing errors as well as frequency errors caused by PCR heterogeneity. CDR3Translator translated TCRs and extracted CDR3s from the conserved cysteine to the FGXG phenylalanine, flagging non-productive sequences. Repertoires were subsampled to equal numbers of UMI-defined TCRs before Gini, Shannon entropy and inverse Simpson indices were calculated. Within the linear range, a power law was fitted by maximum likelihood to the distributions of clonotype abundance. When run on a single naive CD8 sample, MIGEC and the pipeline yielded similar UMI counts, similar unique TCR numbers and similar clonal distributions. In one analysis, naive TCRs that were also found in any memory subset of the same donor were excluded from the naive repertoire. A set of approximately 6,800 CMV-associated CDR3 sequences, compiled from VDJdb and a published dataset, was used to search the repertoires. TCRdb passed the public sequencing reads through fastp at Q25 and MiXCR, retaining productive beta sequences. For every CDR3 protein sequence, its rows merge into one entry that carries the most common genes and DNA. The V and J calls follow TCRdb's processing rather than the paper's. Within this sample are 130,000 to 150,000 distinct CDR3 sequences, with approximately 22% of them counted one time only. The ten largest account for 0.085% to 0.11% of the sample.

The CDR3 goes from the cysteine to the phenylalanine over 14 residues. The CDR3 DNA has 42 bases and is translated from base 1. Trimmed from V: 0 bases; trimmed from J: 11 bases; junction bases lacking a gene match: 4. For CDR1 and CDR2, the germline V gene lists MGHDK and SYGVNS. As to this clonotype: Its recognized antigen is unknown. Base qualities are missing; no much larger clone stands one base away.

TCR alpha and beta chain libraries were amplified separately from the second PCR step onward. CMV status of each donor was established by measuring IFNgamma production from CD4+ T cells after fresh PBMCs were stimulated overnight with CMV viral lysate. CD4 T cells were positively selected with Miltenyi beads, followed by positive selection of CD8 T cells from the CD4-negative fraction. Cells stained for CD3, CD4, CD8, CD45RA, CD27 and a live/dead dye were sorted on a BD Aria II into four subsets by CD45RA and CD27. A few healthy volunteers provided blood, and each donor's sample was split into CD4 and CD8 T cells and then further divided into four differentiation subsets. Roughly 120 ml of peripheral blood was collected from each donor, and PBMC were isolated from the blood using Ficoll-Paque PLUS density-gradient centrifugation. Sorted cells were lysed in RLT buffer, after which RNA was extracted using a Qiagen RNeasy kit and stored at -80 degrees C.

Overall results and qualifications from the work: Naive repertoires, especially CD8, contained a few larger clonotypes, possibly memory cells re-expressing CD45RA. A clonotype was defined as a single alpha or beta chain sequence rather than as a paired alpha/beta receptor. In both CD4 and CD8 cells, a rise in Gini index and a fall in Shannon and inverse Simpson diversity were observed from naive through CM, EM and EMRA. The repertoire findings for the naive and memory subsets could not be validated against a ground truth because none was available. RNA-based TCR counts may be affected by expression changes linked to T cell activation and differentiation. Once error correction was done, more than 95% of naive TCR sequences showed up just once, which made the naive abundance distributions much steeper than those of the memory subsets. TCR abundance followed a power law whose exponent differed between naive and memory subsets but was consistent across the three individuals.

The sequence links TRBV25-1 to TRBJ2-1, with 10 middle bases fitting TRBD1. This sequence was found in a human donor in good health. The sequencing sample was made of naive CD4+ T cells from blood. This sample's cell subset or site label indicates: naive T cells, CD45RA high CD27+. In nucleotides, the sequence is TGTGCCAGCAGTGAATATAAGGGACAGGGGAAGCAGTTCTTC. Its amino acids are CASSEYKGQGKQFF.